This T cell receptor beta chain was found in a study of cytomegalovirus exposure and HLA in healthy donors. Study-wide context: Of the donors genotyped, approximately 400 in all, 75% to 90% fell in the Caucasian-associated ancestry cluster.

The study, taken as a whole, reports: Presence/absence analyses assumed roughly uniform sequencing depth across donors, which may not hold. The study designated 150 or so TCR beta chains cytomegalovirus-associated.

The CDR3 is made up of 14 amino acids. Germline V gene data show CDR1 as SNHLY and CDR2 as FYNNEI. Trimming took off 0 bases at V and 8 bases at J, with 13 bases between the two ends. PCR amplification relied on 60 Vbeta primers (plus 13 Jbeta primers). This table comes from immunoSEQ multiplex PCR, and its TCRdb copy is limited to in-frame clones, with some not included. The data contain under 250,000 clones, roughly 80% of them singletons. In regard to this clone: Antigen: not known.

The receptor's source is a man over 45 in good health and CMV-seronegative. Sequencing was carried out using PBMCs. This chain connects TRBV2 to TRBJ1-2; a weak D match, TRBD1 (5 bases). The CDR3 is CASSEAGSGWGYTF. The CDR3 DNA sequence: TGTGCCAGCAGTGAAGCAGGGTCAGGGTGGGGCTACACCTTC.